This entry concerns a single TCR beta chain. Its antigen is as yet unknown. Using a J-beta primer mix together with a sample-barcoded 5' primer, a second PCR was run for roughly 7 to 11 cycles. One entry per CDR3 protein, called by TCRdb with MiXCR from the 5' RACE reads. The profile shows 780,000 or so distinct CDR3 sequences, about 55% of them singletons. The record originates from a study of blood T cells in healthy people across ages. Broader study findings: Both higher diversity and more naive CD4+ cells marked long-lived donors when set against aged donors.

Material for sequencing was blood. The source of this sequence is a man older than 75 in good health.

The CDR3 nucleotides are TGTGCCAGCAGTACGGCAGATACGCAGTATTTT. Residues: CASSTADTQYF. The V gene is TRBV2, the J gene TRBJ2-3; no clear D. In germline, CDR1 is SNHLY, CDR2 FYNNEI. The CDR3 has 11 residues. V lost 5 bases to trimming and J lost 4 bases, with 4 bases between them. Filled out from reference TRBV2 and TRBJ2-3, the complete variable domain reads EPEVTQTPSHQVTQMGQEVILRCVPISNHLYFYWYRQILGQKVEFLVSFYNNEISEKSEIFDDQFSVERPDGSNFTLKIRSTKLEDSAMYFCASSTADTQYFGPGTRLTVL.